What follows is one TCR beta chain and its context. These data originate in a study of blood T cell repertoires in COVID-19. Study as a whole: From T cells, B-cell-depleted T cells, or PBMCs came the material, which was cDNA or gDNA.

The CDR3 runs to 16 residues. The V gene's germline CDR1 is KGHDR and CDR2 SFDVKD. V lost 4 bases, J lost 5 bases, and 5 bases stayed unmatched. Using immunoSEQ multiplex PCR, the repertoire was profiled, and TCRdb retains in-frame clones only, with some absent. The sample carries more than 75,000 clones, 70% to 90% recorded once. This receptor was identified in a woman in her 70s with acute or convalescent COVID-19. The V call is TRBV24-1, the J call TRBJ2-3; 13 bases fit TRBD2. Sample: peripheral blood. The CDR3 DNA follows: TGTGCCACCAGTGACAACGGACTAGCGGGAGTAGATACGCAGTATTTT. Translation: CATSDNGLAGVDTQYF.